Below are 5 T cell receptor beta chains sequenced from a single sample in a study of blood T cell repertoires in COVID-19. TCRdb's table, derived via immunoSEQ multiplex PCR, lists solely in-frame clones and lacks some. The sample records 380,000 or so clones, approximately 85% being singletons. Sequences were obtained from PBMCs or T cells enriched from blood (not recorded which). The source of these receptors is a woman in her thirties or forties with acute COVID-19.

This clone was counted a few times. The V and J genes are TRBV5-1 and TRBJ2-2; maybe TRBD1 (7 bases). Trimming took off 0 bases at V and 3 bases at J, with 9 bases between the two ends. Germline V gives CDR1 SGHRS, CDR2 YFSETQ. This CDR3 is 15 amino acids long. CDR3 residues: CASSLARGDTGELFF. The CDR3 DNA reads TGCGCCAGCAGCTTGGCCAGGGGGGACACCGGGGAGCTGTTTTTT.

As DNA, the CDR3 is TGTGCCAGCAGTGAAGGGTATAGCGGGGGGGCCATTGAGCAGTTCTTC. Translation gives CASSEGYSGGAIEQFF. The V gene is TRBV6-1, the J gene TRBJ2-1, with TRBD2 matching over 11 bases. The CDR3 runs 16 residues. Trimming cost V 1 base and J 9 bases; bases outside gene matches: 8. Per the germline V gene, CDR1 is MNHNS and CDR2 is SASEGT.

This sequence joins TRBV5-1 and TRBJ2-7; D might be TRBD1 (5 bases). The ends were cut back, 0 bases at V and 4 bases at J, with 11 bases in the middle. Per germline, CDR1 SGHRS and CDR2 YFSETQ. This CDR3 is built from 14 residues. The CDR3 region has the DNA TGCGCCAGCAGCTTGGATGGGGCCCATTACGAGCAGTACTTC. This codes for CASSLDGAHYEQYF.

The V and J genes are TRBV2 and TRBJ1-5; possible D gene TRBD1, 6 bases. The CDR3 totals 13 residues. In germline, CDR1 is SNHLY, CDR2 FYNNEI. Trimming cost V 5 bases and J 5 bases, with 10 bases left between them. CDR3 sequence (DNA): TGTGCCAGCAGTCGTGAGGGGGATCAGCCCCAGCATTTT. Residues: CASSREGDQPQHF.

This chain joins TRBV19 and TRBJ2-7; a weak D match, TRBD2 (7 bases). CDR3 size: 16 residues. The germline gives CDR1 LNHDA, CDR2 SQIVND (reference sequence). The ends were cut back, 3 bases at V and 2 bases at J, with 17 bases in the middle. DNA of the CDR3: TGTGCCAGTAGTATGGGGGGGCTAGCGGTTACCTACGAGCAGTACTTC. Protein product: CASSMGGLAVTYEQYF.